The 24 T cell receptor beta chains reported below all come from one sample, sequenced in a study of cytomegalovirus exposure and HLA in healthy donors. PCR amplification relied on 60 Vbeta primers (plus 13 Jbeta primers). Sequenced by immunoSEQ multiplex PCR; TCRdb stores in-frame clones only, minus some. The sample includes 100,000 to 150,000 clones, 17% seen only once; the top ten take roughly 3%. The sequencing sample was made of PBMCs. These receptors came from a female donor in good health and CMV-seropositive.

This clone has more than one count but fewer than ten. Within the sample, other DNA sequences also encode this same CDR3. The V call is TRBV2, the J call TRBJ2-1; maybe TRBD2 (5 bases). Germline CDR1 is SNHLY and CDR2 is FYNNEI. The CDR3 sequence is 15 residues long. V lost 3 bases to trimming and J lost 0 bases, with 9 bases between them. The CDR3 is CASSEERSSYNEQFF. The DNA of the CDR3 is TGTGCCAGCAGTGAGGAGCGGAGCTCCTACAATGAGCAGTTCTTC. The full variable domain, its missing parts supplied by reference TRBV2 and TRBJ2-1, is EPEVTQTPSHQVTQMGQEVILRCVPISNHLYFYWYRQILGQKVEFLVSFYNNEISEKSEIFDDQFSVERPDGSNFTLKIRSTKLEDSAMYFCASSEERSSYNEQFFGPGTRLTVL.

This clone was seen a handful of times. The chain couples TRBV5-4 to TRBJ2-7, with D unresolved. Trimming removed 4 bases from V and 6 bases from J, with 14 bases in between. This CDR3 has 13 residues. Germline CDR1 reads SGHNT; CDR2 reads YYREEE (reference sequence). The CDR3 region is CASSPPNQLEQYF. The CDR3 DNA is TGTGCCAGCAGCCCCCCGAACCAACTCGAGCAGTACTTC.

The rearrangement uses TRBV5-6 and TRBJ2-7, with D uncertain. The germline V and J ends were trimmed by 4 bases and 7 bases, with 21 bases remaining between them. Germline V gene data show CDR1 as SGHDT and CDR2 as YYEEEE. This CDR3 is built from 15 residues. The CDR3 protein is CASSRFPLLMREQYF. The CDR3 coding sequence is TGTGCCAGCAGCCGTTTTCCCCTCCTCATGAGGGAGCAGTACTTC. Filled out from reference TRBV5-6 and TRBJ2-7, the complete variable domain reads DAGVTQSPTHLIKTRGQQVTLRCSPKSGHDTVSWYQQALGQGPQFIFQYYEEEERQRGNFPDRFSGHQFPNYSSELNVNALLLGDSALYLCASSRFPLLMREQYFGPGTRLTVT.

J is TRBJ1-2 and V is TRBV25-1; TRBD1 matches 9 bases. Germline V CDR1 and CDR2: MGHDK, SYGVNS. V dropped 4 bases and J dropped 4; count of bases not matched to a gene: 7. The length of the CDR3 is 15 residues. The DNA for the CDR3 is TGTGCCAGCAGTGGTTGGACAGGGGAGCTCTATGGCTACACCTTC. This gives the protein CASSGWTGELYGYTF.

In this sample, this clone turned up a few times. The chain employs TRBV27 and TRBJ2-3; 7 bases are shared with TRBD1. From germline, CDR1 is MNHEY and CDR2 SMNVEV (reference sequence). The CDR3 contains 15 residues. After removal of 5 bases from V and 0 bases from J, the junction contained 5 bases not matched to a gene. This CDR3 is CASSPGTASTDTQYF. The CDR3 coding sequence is TGTGCCAGCAGTCCCGGGACAGCCAGCACAGATACGCAGTATTTT.

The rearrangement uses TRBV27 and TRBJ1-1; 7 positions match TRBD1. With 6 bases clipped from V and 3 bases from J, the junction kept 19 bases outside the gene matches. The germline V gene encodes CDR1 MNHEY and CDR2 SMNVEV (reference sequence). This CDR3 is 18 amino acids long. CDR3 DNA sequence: TGTGCCAGCAGGGGGATAAGACAGGGAATTTCGCAGGACACTGAAGCTTTCTTT. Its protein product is CASRGIRQGISQDTEAFF.

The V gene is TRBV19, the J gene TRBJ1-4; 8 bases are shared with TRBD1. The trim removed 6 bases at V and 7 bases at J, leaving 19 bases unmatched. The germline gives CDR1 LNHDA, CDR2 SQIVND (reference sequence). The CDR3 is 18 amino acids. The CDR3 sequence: CASRDKKFLRDRPEKLFF. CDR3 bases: TGTGCCAGTAGAGATAAAAAATTTCTACGGGACAGGCCTGAAAAACTGTTTTTT.

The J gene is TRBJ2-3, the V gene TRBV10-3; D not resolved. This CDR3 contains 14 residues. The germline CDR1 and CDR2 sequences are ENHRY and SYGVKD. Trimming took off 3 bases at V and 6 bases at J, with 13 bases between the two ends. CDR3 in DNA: TGTGCCATCAGTGACCGCGGATCACCGGATACGCAGTATTTT. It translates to CAISDRGSPDTQYF.

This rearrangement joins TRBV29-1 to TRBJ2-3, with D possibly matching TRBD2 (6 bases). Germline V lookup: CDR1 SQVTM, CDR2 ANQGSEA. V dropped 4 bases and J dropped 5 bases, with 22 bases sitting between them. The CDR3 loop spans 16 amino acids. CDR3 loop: CSVGVGGLPTLDTQYF. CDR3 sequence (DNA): TGCAGCGTTGGGGTTGGTGGACTACCAACCCTAGATACGCAGTATTTT.

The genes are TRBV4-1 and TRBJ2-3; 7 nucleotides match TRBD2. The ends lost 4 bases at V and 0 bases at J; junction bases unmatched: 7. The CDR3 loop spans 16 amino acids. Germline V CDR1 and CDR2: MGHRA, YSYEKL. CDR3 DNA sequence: TGCGCCAGCAGCCCTCTCGGGGGGTCTAGCACAGATACGCAGTATTTT. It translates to CASSPLGGSSTDTQYF.

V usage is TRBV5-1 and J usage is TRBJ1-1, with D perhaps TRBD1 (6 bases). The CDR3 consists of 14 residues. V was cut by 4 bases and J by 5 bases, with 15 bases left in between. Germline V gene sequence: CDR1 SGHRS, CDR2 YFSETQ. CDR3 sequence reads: CASSRRERGTEAFF. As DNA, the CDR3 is TGCGCCAGCAGCCGCCGGGAAAGGGGGACTGAAGCTTTCTTT.

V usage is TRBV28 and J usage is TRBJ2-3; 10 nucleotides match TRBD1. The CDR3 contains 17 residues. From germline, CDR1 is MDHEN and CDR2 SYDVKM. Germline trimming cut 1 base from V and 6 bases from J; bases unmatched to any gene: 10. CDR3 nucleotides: TGTGCCAGCAGTTTATCCAGGACAGGGGGGACAATCGATACGCAGTATTTT. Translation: CASSLSRTGGTIDTQYF.

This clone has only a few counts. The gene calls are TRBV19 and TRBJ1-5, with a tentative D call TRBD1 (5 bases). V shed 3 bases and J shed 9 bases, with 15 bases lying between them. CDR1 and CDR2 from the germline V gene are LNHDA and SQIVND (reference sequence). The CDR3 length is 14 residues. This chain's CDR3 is CASSMGRKGPPQHF. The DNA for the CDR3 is TGTGCCAGTAGTATGGGGCGGAAGGGTCCGCCCCAGCATTTT.

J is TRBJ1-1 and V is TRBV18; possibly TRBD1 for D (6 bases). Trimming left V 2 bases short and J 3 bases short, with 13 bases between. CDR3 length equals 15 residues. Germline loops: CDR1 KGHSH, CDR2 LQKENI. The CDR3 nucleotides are TGTGCCAGCTCACCAGTGTCAGGGGCGCACACTGAAGCTTTCTTT. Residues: CASSPVSGAHTEAFF.

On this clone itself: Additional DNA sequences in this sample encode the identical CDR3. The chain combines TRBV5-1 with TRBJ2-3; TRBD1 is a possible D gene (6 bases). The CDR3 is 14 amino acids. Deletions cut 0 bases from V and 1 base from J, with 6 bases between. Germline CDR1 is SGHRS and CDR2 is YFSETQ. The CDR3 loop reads CASSLDRGTDTQYF. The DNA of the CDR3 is TGCGCCAGCAGCTTGGACAGGGGCACAGATACGCAGTATTTT.

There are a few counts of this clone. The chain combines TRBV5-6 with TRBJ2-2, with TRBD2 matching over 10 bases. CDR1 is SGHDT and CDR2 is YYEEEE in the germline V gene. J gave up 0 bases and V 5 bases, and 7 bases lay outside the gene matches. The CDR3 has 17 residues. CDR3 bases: TGTGCCAGCAGTCTTGGACTAGCGGAGGCGAACACCGGGGAGCTGTTTTTT. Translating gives CASSLGLAEANTGELFF.

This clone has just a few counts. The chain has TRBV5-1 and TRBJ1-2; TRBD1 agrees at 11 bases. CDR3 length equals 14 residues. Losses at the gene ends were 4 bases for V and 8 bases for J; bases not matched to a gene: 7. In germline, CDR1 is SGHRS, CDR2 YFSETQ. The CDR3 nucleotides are TGCGCCAGCAGCCCGGACAGGGGGCAATTGGGCTACACCTTC. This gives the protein CASSPDRGQLGYTF.

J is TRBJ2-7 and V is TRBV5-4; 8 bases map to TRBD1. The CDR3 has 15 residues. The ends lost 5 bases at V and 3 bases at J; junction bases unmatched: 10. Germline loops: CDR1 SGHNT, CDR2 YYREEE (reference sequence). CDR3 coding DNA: TGTGCCAGCAGTCGGCCGGACAGGGAAAACTACGAGCAGTACTTC. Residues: CASSRPDRENYEQYF.

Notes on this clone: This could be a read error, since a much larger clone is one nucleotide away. The CDR3: CASSSNNQPQHF. CDR3 sequence (DNA): TGTGCCAGCAGTTCTAACAATCAGCCCCAGCATTTT. This chain connects TRBV2 to TRBJ1-5; D gene uncertain. The CDR3 runs to 12 residues. Germline V gene sequence: CDR1 SNHLY, CDR2 FYNNEI. V dropped 5 bases and J dropped 3 bases, with 5 bases sitting between them.

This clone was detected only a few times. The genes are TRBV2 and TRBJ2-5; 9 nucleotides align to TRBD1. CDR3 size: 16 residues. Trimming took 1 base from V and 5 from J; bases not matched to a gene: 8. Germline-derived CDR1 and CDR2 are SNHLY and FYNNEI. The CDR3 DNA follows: TGTGCCAGCAGTGAAGTCCGGGGGACAGGGAGCGAGACCCAGTACTTC. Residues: CASSEVRGTGSETQYF.

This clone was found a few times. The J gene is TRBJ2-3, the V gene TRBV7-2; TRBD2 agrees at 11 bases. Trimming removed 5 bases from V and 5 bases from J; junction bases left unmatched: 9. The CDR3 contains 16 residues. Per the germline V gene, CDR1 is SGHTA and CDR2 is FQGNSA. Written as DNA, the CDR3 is TGTGCCAGCAGCCCGTCACTAGCGGGAGCGGTAGATACGCAGTATTTT. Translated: CASSPSLAGAVDTQYF.

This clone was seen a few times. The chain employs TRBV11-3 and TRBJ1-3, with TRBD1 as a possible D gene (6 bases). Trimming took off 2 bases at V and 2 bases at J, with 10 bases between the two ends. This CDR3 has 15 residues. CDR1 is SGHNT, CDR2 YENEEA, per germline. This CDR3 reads CASSLFTGPGNTIYF. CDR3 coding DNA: TGTGCCAGCAGCTTATTTACAGGGCCTGGAAACACCATATATTTT. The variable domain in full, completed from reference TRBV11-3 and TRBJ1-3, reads EAGVVQSPRYKIIEKKQPVAFWCNPISGHNTLYWYLQNLGQGPELLIRYENEEAVDDSQLPKDRFSAERLKGVDSTLKIQPAELGDSAVYLCASSLFTGPGNTIYFGEGSWLTVV.

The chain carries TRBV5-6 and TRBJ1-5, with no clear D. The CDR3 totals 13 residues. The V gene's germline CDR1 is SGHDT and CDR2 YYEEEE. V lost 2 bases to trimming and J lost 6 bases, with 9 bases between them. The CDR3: CASSFSGSQPQHF. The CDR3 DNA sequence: TGTGCCAGCAGCTTTTCAGGTTCTCAGCCCCAGCATTTT.

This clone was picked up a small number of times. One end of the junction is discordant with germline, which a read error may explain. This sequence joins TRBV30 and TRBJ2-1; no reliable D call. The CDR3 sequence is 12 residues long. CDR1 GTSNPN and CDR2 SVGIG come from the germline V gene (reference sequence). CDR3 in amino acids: CAWSVLTNGQFF. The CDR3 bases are TGTGCCTGGAGTGTACTTACGAATGGGCAGTTCTTC.